Shown below are 22 T cell receptor beta chains from a single sample sequenced in a study of cytomegalovirus exposure and HLA in healthy donors (dated by TCRdb to 2015 to 2018). Library generation was performed with the immunoSEQ multiplex PCR assay. For the multiplex PCR, a mixture combining 60 forward primers for TCR Vbeta segments and 13 reverse primers for TCR Jbeta segments was used. TCRdb holds this immuneACCESS table with in-frame rearrangements only. Some clones are missing; in checked studies, unresolved V genes explain under half, and the rest has no known cause. Here the sample has about 210,000 clones; 80% to 90% occur a single time. Approximately 0.31% of the sample is taken by the ten largest. The source material was PBMCs. All receptors come from a woman younger than 45 in good health and CMV-seronegative.

V usage is TRBV27 and J usage is TRBJ2-5; 7 bases map to TRBD1. V trimming: 5 bases; J trimming: 3 bases; junction bases outside the gene matches: 3. The CDR3 has 13 residues. Germline lookup yields CDR1 MNHEY and CDR2 SMNVEV (reference sequence). CDR3: CASSPDREETQYF. The CDR3, as DNA: TGTGCCAGCAGTCCCGACAGGGAAGAGACCCAGTACTTC.

V usage is TRBV5-1 and J usage is TRBJ2-7; weak D call: TRBD2 (6 bases). Germline V lookup: CDR1 SGHRS, CDR2 YFSETQ. Trimming stripped 2 bases from V and 5 bases from J, with 23 bases between. This CDR3 contains 17 residues. CDR3 residues: CASSFLLRGTKGDEQYF. CDR3 sequence (DNA): TGCGCCAGCAGCTTTCTATTACGCGGGACCAAGGGCGACGAGCAGTACTTC. Full variable domain (rest looked up from reference TRBV5-1 and TRBJ2-7): KAGVTQTPRYLIKTRGQQVTLSCSPISGHRSVSWYQQTPGQGLQFLFEYFSETQRNKGNFPGRFSGRQFSNSRSEMNVSTLELGDSALYLCASSFLLRGTKGDEQYFGPGTRLTVT.

This chain links TRBV5-5 with TRBJ2-5; D is unresolved. Trimming removed 1 base from V and 2 bases from J, with 18 bases in between. The CDR3 runs to 17 residues. Germline CDR1 and CDR2: SGHKS and YYEKEE (reference sequence). The CDR3 bases are TGTGCCAGCAGCTTGTCCCCCGACATTTGGCCTCAAGAGACCCAGTACTTC. As protein: CASSLSPDIWPQETQYF.

The chain is built from TRBV7-2 and TRBJ1-1; D is unclear. Trimming took 5 bases from V and 4 from J, leaving 20 bases between them. The CDR3 has 16 amino acids. Germline V lookup: CDR1 SGHTA, CDR2 FQGNSA. CDR3 amino acids: CASSKRVGGFITEAFF. In DNA, the CDR3 is TGTGCCAGCAGCAAACGGGTCGGAGGGTTCATCACTGAAGCTTTCTTT.

The chain recombines TRBV11-2 with TRBJ2-1; 9 bases align to TRBD2. This CDR3 region has 15 residues. Germline V gene sequence: CDR1 SGHAT, CDR2 FQNNGV. J gave up 4 bases and V 3 bases, and 4 bases lay outside the gene matches. DNA of the CDR3: TGTGCCAGCAGCTTCGCGGGGGGGGTGTACAATGAGCAGTTCTTC. This translates into CASSFAGGVYNEQFF.

The chain employs TRBV7-3 and TRBJ1-1; unclear D gene. Germline V gene sequence: CDR1 SGHTA, CDR2 FQGTGA. V was pared by 0 bases and J by 8 bases, with 10 bases between. This CDR3 is 13 amino acids long. The CDR3 nucleotides are TGTGCCAGCAGCTTAACGAACGTCGGGGAAGCTTTCTTT. This translates into CASSLTNVGEAFF.

Only one count was recorded for this clone. The chain carries TRBV7-2 and TRBJ2-3; TRBD2 agrees at 10 bases. There are 16 residues in the CDR3. The germline V gene encodes CDR1 SGHTA and CDR2 FQGNSA. V was clipped by 5 bases and J by 6 bases; unmatched bases: 11. This CDR3 is CASSGRLAGAPDTQYF. Written as DNA, the CDR3 is TGTGCCAGCAGCGGACGTCTAGCGGGAGCCCCGGATACGCAGTATTTT.

V and J are TRBV6-6 and TRBJ2-2; unclear D gene. The germline CDR1 and CDR2 sequences are MNHNY and SVGAGI (reference sequence). V was shortened by 2 bases and J by 0 bases, with 4 bases between the two germline ends. The CDR3 runs to 14 residues. The CDR3 loop is CASSYQSNTGELFF. Here the CDR3 DNA reads TGTGCCAGCAGTTACCAGTCGAACACCGGGGAGCTGTTTTTT.

This sequence joins TRBV7-9 and TRBJ2-5; 14 bases fit TRBD2. The trim removed 4 bases at V and 3 bases at J, leaving 4 bases unmatched. This CDR3 has 16 amino acids. From germline, CDR1 is SEHNR and CDR2 FQNEAQ (reference sequence). CDR3: CASSWGTSGGKETQYF. In nucleotides, the CDR3 is TGTGCCAGCAGCTGGGGGACTAGCGGGGGAAAAGAGACCCAGTACTTC.

The chain combines TRBV5-6 with TRBJ2-7; TRBD1 is a possible D gene (5 bases). The CDR3 loop spans 13 amino acids. Germline values: CDR1 SGHDT, CDR2 YYEEEE. V was trimmed by 4 bases and J by 6 bases, leaving 14 bases between them. The CDR3 region has the DNA TGTGCCAGCAGCCCTCAGTCAGGGTTCGAGCAGTACTTC. Its translation: CASSPQSGFEQYF.

The chain is built from TRBV7-6 and TRBJ2-7; the match to TRBD1 covers 8 bases. Trimming took 5 bases from V and 5 from J; bases not matched to a gene: 8. Germline CDR1 SGHVS, CDR2 FNYEAQ. The CDR3 extends over 14 amino acids. CDR3 nucleotide sequence: TGTGCCAGCAGCCCGTGGACAGGGATCAACGAGCAGTACTTC. It yields the protein CASSPWTGINEQYF.

The chain uses TRBV11-3 and TRBJ2-1; D gene ambiguous. V shed 5 bases and J shed 1 base, with 9 bases lying between them. CDR1 and CDR2 (germline): SGHNT, YENEEA. The CDR3 has 14 amino acids. The CDR3 nucleotides are TGTGCCAGCAGCCAGTCGGGTTCCTACAATGAGCAGTTCTTC. This translates into CASSQSGSYNEQFF.

The chain employs TRBV2 and TRBJ2-4; 7 positions match TRBD1. Germline values: CDR1 SNHLY, CDR2 FYNNEI. J lost 9 bases, V lost 1 base, and 0 bases had no gene match. The CDR3 contains 12 residues. Here the CDR3 reads CASSEDRGIQYF. DNA of the CDR3: TGTGCCAGCAGTGAAGACAGGGGCATTCAGTACTTC. Complete variable domain (other parts from reference TRBV2 and TRBJ2-4): EPEVTQTPSHQVTQMGQEVILRCVPISNHLYFYWYRQILGQKVEFLVSFYNNEISEKSEIFDDQFSVERPDGSNFTLKIRSTKLEDSAMYFCASSEDRGIQYFGAGTRLSVL.

V is TRBV6-6 and J is TRBJ2-2, with D tentatively TRBD2 (5 bases). V was shortened by 6 bases and J by 3 bases, with 14 bases between the two germline ends. Germline CDR1 and CDR2: MNHNY and SVGAGI (reference sequence). This CDR3 region has 15 residues. CDR3 in DNA: TGTGCCAGCAGCCTCGAGGGCCCTTACACCGGGGAGCTGTTTTTT. The encoded protein is CASSLEGPYTGELFF.

V usage is TRBV7-8 and J usage is TRBJ1-2; D might be TRBD1 (5 bases). V lost 2 bases and J 8 bases, leaving 15 bases between the germline ends. This CDR3 comprises 14 residues. Germline V gene data show CDR1 as SGHVS and CDR2 as FQNEAQ. CDR3 protein: CASSLMEEGTGYTF. Here the CDR3 DNA reads TGTGCCAGCAGCTTAATGGAGGAGGGGACGGGCTACACCTTC.

The V gene is TRBV4-1, the J gene TRBJ2-1, with a possible D match to TRBD2 (5 bases). The CDR3 is 15 amino acids. The germline gives CDR1 MGHRA, CDR2 YSYEKL. V lost 5 bases, J lost 0 bases, and 11 bases lay in between. The CDR3 region is CASSFAGSSYNEQFF. CDR3 in DNA: TGCGCCAGCAGCTTTGCTGGGAGCTCCTACAATGAGCAGTTCTTC.

In the case of this clone: This same CDR3 is encoded by further DNA sequences in the sample. The rearrangement uses TRBV15 and TRBJ2-5; D call uncertain. With 3 bases removed from V and 5 bases from J, the gap between germline ends came to 7 bases. Germline V gene lookup returns CDR1 LNHNV and CDR2 YYDKDF (reference sequence). This CDR3 is 12 amino acids long. CDR3 region: CATSRVRETQYF. The CDR3, as DNA: TGTGCCACCAGCAGGGTCCGGGAGACCCAGTACTTC.

This chain uses TRBV18 with TRBJ2-7; unclear D gene. CDR1 KGHSH and CDR2 LQKENI come from the germline V gene. V lost 2 bases, J lost 3 bases, and 8 bases lay in between. There are 13 residues in the CDR3. CDR3: CASSPAAFYEQYF. CDR3 sequence (DNA): TGTGCCAGCTCACCAGCGGCCTTCTACGAGCAGTACTTC. Drawing the rest from reference TRBV18 and TRBJ2-7, the complete variable domain is NAGVMQNPRHLVRRRGQEARLRCSPMKGHSHVYWYRQLPEEGLKFMVYLQKENIIDESGMPKERFSAEFPKEGPSILRIQQVVRGDSAAYFCASSPAAFYEQYFGPGTRLTVT.

The chain carries TRBV5-1 and TRBJ2-5, with D tentatively TRBD1 (6 bases). The J call could be wrong; TRBJ2-7 is a better fit for the DNA end. CDR3 length: 14 amino acids. Germline CDR1 and CDR2: SGHRS and YFSETQ. Here the CDR3 DNA reads TGCGCCAGCAGCTGGCAGGGGCCTTCCTACGAGCAGTACTTC. As protein: CASSWQGPSYEQYF.

The J gene is TRBJ2-2, the V gene TRBV7-8; perhaps TRBD2 as D (6 bases). Germline V gene lookup returns CDR1 SGHVS and CDR2 FQNEAQ. CDR3 length equals 13 residues. Trimming stripped 3 bases from V and 6 bases from J, with 8 bases between. CDR3 DNA: TGTGCCAGCAGCTTTGGAGGGGCCGGGGAGCTGTTTTTT. It translates to CASSFGGAGELFF.

The chain couples TRBV9 to TRBJ2-5; TRBD2 matches at 12 bases. The CDR3 length is 15 residues. CDR1 SGDLS and CDR2 YYNGEE come from the germline V gene. V lost 0 bases, J lost 5 bases, and 2 bases stayed unmatched. CDR3 coding DNA: TGTGCCAGCAGCGTAGACACTAGCGGGGGGGAGACCCAGTACTTC. It is translated as CASSVDTSGGETQYF.

The chain joins TRBV28 to TRBJ2-7; 12 positions agree with TRBD1. The CDR3 covers 16 residues. Germline CDR1 is MDHEN and CDR2 is SYDVKM. The V segment lost 5 bases and the J segment 5 bases; nucleotides outside the gene matches: 10. The CDR3 DNA sequence: TGTGCCAGCAGTCCAACCCCGGGACAGGGGGCCGACGAGCAGTACTTC. This sequence encodes CASSPTPGQGADEQYF.